The 23 T cell receptor beta chains in this list originate from one sample, sequenced in a study of CD8 T cells in ankylosing spondylitis. Study conclusions and caveats: A motif in TCR beta, a set of fewer than ten highly homologous variants, appeared characteristic of ankylosing spondylitis blood.

No antigen is known for these receptors. TCRdb reprocessed the 5' RACE reads via MiXCR and lists one record per CDR3 protein. The sample lists about 540,000 distinct CDR3 sequences, 9.5% to 15% occurring once. Sequenced material: blood, either unsorted or a sorted T cell fraction (not recorded which). These receptor sequences come from a male donor with ankylosing spondylitis.

J is TRBJ1-5 and V is TRBV29-1; the D gene is possibly TRBD1 (5 bases). There are 13 residues in the CDR3. Germline V lookup: CDR1 SQVTM, CDR2 ANQGSEA. V was shortened by 5 bases and J by 6 bases, with 14 bases between the two germline ends. The CDR3 coding sequence is TGCAGCGTTCAGCCAGGGCTGGGTCAGCCCCAGCATTTT. The encoded protein is CSVQPGLGQPQHF.

This rearrangement joins TRBV7-9 to TRBJ2-1, with D hard to call. Trimming pared 3 bases from V and 0 bases from J, leaving 9 bases between. The CDR3 loop spans 15 amino acids. Germline CDR1 reads SEHNR; CDR2 reads FQNEAQ (reference sequence). Here the CDR3 reads CASSFGYSSYNEQFF. CDR3 nucleotides: TGTGCCAGCAGCTTTGGGTATAGCTCCTACAATGAGCAGTTCTTC.

The chain uses TRBV3-1 and TRBJ2-3; tentatively, D is TRBD1 (5 bases). Trimming removed 0 bases from V and 2 bases from J, with 9 bases in between. Germline V lookup: CDR1 LGHDT, CDR2 YNNKEL (reference sequence). The CDR3 covers 15 residues. The CDR3 DNA follows: TGTGCCAGCAGCCAAGACCCCAGGGCCACAGATACGCAGTATTTT. This translates into CASSQDPRATDTQYF.

This clonotype came up many times. The gene calls are TRBV6-1 and TRBJ1-5; 10 positions agree with TRBD1. V lost 4 bases, J lost 3 bases, and 3 bases stayed unmatched. Germline values: CDR1 MNHNS, CDR2 SASEGT. The CDR3 contains 15 residues. The DNA for the CDR3 is TGTGCCAGCAGTGTGGGACAGGGGCACAATCAGCCCCAGCATTTT. As protein: CASSVGQGHNQPQHF.

This clonotype has only a few counts. This chain uses TRBV25-1 with TRBJ2-2; D remains unclear. V was shortened by 2 bases and J by 6 bases, with 10 bases between the two germline ends. The CDR3 runs to 14 residues. The germline V gene has CDR1 MGHDK and CDR2 SYGVNS. The CDR3 nucleotides read TGTGCCAGCAGTGAAAGGACGAGTCCCGGGGAGCTGTTTTTT. Translating gives CASSERTSPGELFF. The full variable domain, rest sourced from reference TRBV25-1 and TRBJ2-2, is EADIYQTPRYLVIGTGKKITLECSQTMGHDKMYWYQQDPGMELHLIHYSYGVNSTEKGDLSSESTVSRIRTEHFPLTLESARPSHTSQYLCASSERTSPGELFFGEGSRLTVL.

Only a few counts were recorded for this clonotype. V and J are TRBV29-1 and TRBJ2-1; TRBD1 is a possible D gene (6 bases). In germline, CDR1 is SQVTM, CDR2 ANQGSEA. The CDR3 is 14 residues long. The V end was cut by 8 bases, the J end by 2 bases, with 16 bases between. DNA for the CDR3: TGCAGCTCCGATCTGGGGGCCGCCTACAATGAGCAGTTCTTC. Its protein product is CSSDLGAAYNEQFF.

J is TRBJ2-7 and V is TRBV5-8, with 7 bases matching TRBD2. The V and J ends lost 4 bases and 12 bases, in that order; junction bases with no gene match: 10. CDR1 SGHTS and CDR2 YDEGEE come from the germline V gene. CDR3 size: 12 residues. The CDR3 DNA reads as TGTGCCAGCAGCCTGGGCGGGAGTGGAGCGTACTTC. Residues: CASSLGGSGAYF.

The chain is built from TRBV27 and TRBJ1-4; D is ambiguous. CDR3 size: 17 residues. Trimming took 5 bases from V and 6 from J, leaving 22 bases between them. Germline assignment: CDR1 MNHEY and CDR2 SMNVEV (reference sequence). The CDR3 sequence is CASSPQSTRRGYEKLFF. For the CDR3, the DNA is TGTGCCAGCAGTCCCCAATCTACCCGGCGGGGATATGAAAAACTGTTTTTT.

This clonotype was seen a handful of times. This sequence joins TRBV7-2 and TRBJ2-3; 15 nucleotides agree with TRBD2. Germline CDR1 reads SGHTA; CDR2 reads FQGNSA. The CDR3 has 16 amino acids. Losses at the gene ends were 6 bases for V and 10 bases for J; bases not matched to a gene: 11. CDR3: CASSRRIGLAGGAQYF. DNA for the CDR3: TGTGCCAGCAGTAGGAGGATTGGACTAGCGGGAGGGGCGCAGTATTTT. The whole variable domain, filled in from reference TRBV7-2 and TRBJ2-3, reads GAGVSQSPSNKVTEKGKDVELRCDPISGHTALYWYRQSLGQGLEFLIYFQGNSAPDKSGLPSDRFSAERTGGSVSTLTIQRTQQEDSAVYLCASSRRIGLAGGAQYFGPGTRLTVL.

This clonotype appeared a single time. This sequence joins TRBV20-1 and TRBJ1-5; a possible D gene is TRBD1 (5 bases). Trimming pared 6 bases from V and 7 bases from J, leaving 16 bases between. The CDR3 is 13 amino acids. Germline V gene sequence: CDR1 DFQATT, CDR2 SNEGSKA (reference sequence). The CDR3 loop is CSAINTGDQPQHF. DNA for the CDR3: TGCAGTGCAATAAATACTGGGGACCAGCCCCAGCATTTT.

The V gene is TRBV5-1, the J gene TRBJ1-4; D possibly corresponds to TRBD1 (5 bases). Per the germline V gene, CDR1 is SGHRS and CDR2 is YFSETQ. This CDR3 is 16 amino acids long. V was pared by 0 bases and J by 8 bases, with 17 bases between. The CDR3 DNA sequence: TGCGCCAGCAGCTTGGGAGCTTGGACGGACAAGGAAAAACTGTTTTTT. Translating gives CASSLGAWTDKEKLFF.

V and J are TRBV20-1 and TRBJ2-5; the D gene could be TRBD1 or TRBD2 (7 bases each). Trimming pared 6 bases from V and 5 bases from J, leaving 13 bases between. There are 12 residues in the CDR3. Germline values: CDR1 DFQATT, CDR2 SNEGSKA (reference sequence). The CDR3 sequence is CSARGRAETQYF. In DNA form, the CDR3 reads TGCAGTGCCAGGGGGAGGGCTGAGACCCAGTACTTC.

The chain links TRBV7-8 to TRBJ1-5, with 7 bases fitting TRBD1. Trimming took 1 base from V and 2 from J; bases not matched to a gene: 8. The CDR3 loop spans 17 amino acids. Germline V gene data show CDR1 as SGHVS and CDR2 as FQNEAQ. The CDR3 region is CASSLVWSGGGNQPQHF. The CDR3 coding sequence is TGTGCCAGCAGCTTAGTTTGGTCAGGGGGTGGCAATCAGCCCCAGCATTTT.

The CDR3 loop reads CASSLADREEQYF. Written as DNA, the CDR3 is TGTGCCAGCAGCTTAGCCGACAGGGAGGAGCAGTACTTC. V is TRBV7-9 and J is TRBJ2-7, with 7 nucleotides matching TRBD1. Germline V gene lookup returns CDR1 SEHNR and CDR2 FQNEAQ (reference sequence). V shed 0 bases, J shed 7 bases, and the junction held 3 bases outside the gene matches. This CDR3 comprises 13 residues.

The rearrangement joins TRBV20-1 to TRBJ1-1, with a tentative D call TRBD1 (5 bases). The CDR3 sequence is 13 residues long. Germline assignment: CDR1 DFQATT and CDR2 SNEGSKA (reference sequence). With 3 bases removed from V and 3 bases from J, the gap between germline ends came to 11 bases. DNA for the CDR3: TGCAGTGCTAGCGAAGGAGGGGACACTGAAGCTTTCTTT. As protein: CSASEGGDTEAFF.

The genes are TRBV20-1 and TRBJ2-1, with TRBD2 identical over 9 bases. The CDR3 loop spans 18 amino acids. From germline, CDR1 is DFQATT and CDR2 SNEGSKA (reference sequence). The J segment lost 1 base and the V segment lost 2 bases, leaving 12 bases of the junction unmatched. The CDR3 region is CSARSAGGASASYNEQFF. The CDR3 DNA follows: TGCAGTGCTAGATCGGCGGGAGGGGCCTCGGCATCCTACAATGAGCAGTTCTTC.

The chain uses TRBV20-1 and TRBJ1-3, with 7 nucleotides matching TRBD1. Germline CDR1 reads DFQATT; CDR2 reads SNEGSKA (reference sequence). With 2 bases clipped from V and 0 bases from J, the junction kept 1 base outside the gene matches. This CDR3 region has 14 residues. The CDR3 protein is CSARSGGSGNTIYF. CDR3 DNA: TGCAGTGCTAGATCAGGGGGCTCTGGAAACACCATATATTTT.

V usage is TRBV5-1 and J usage is TRBJ2-1, with D possibly being TRBD2 (5 bases). The CDR3 spans 19 residues. V was trimmed by 4 bases and J by 0 bases, leaving 23 bases between them. CDR1 SGHRS and CDR2 YFSETQ come from the germline V gene. The CDR3: CASSGSLRVGASSYNEQFF. DNA for the CDR3: TGCGCCAGCAGCGGATCCCTGAGGGTGGGAGCTAGCTCCTACAATGAGCAGTTCTTC.

The V call is TRBV5-6, the J call TRBJ2-1, with TRBD2 identical over 9 bases. The CDR3 covers 16 residues. The V and J ends lost 0 bases and 4 bases, in that order; junction bases with no gene match: 5. The germline V gene has CDR1 SGHDT and CDR2 YYEEEE. Here the CDR3 DNA reads TGTGCCAGCAGCTTGGAAGCGGGAGGCATATACAATGAGCAGTTCTTC. Translating gives CASSLEAGGIYNEQFF.

This clonotype was detected only a few times. This chain uses TRBV12-3 or TRBV12-4 with TRBJ2-1; a weak D match, TRBD2 (6 bases). The CDR3 totals 13 residues. Trimming took off 8 bases at V and 8 bases at J, with 16 bases between the two ends. The CDR3 nucleotides are TGTGCCAGCGGGACTTACACGAGGGATGAGCAGTTCTTC. Encoded protein: CASGTYTRDEQFF.

In its sample, this clonotype was seen a few times. This chain uses TRBV6-1 with TRBJ1-3; 7 nucleotides line up with TRBD1. J was trimmed by 4 bases and V by 5 bases; bases with no gene match: 8. Germline V gene sequence: CDR1 MNHNS, CDR2 SASEGT. The CDR3 extends over 15 amino acids. CDR3 amino acids: CASSTGTARGNTIYF. DNA for the CDR3: TGTGCCAGCAGTACCGGGACAGCCAGAGGAAACACCATATATTTT.

This clonotype was seen a handful of times. This chain links TRBV11-1 with TRBJ2-3, with D possibly matching TRBD1 (5 bases). CDR1 is SGHAT and CDR2 is FQDESV in the germline V gene (reference sequence). The CDR3 contains 18 residues. Between the trimmed V and J ends, which lost 2 bases and 3 bases, there was a span of 21 bases. The CDR3 sequence is CASSLTLGRRIGTDTQYF. The CDR3 DNA sequence: TGTGCCAGCAGCTTAACCCTGGGGCGACGAATCGGTACAGATACGCAGTATTTT.

This clonotype came up a few times. The rearrangement uses TRBV24-1 and TRBJ2-1, with D uncertain. The V gene's germline CDR1 is KGHDR and CDR2 SFDVKD. The CDR3 runs to 16 residues. Trimming left V 3 bases short and J 4 bases short, with 15 bases between. The CDR3 protein is CATSDPTEKLYNEQFF. The CDR3 DNA reads as TGTGCCACCAGTGATCCAACAGAAAAGTTATACAATGAGCAGTTCTTC.